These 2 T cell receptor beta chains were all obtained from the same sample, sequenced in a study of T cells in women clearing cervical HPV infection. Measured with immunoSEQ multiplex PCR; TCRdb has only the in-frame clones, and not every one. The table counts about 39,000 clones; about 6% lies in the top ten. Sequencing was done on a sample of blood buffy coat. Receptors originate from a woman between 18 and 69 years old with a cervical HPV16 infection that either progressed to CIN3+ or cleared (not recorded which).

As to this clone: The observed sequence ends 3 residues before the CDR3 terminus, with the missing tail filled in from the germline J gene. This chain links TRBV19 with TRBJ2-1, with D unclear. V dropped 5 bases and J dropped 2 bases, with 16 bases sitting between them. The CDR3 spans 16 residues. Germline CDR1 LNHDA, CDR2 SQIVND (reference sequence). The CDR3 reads CASSYRSPGPYNEQFF. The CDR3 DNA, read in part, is TGTGCCAGTAGTTATAGAAGCCCAGGCCCCTACAATGAG.

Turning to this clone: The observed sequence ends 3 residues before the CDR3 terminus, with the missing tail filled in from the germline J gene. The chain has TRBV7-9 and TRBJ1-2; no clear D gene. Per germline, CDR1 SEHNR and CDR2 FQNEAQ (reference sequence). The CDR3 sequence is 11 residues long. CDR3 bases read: TGTGCCAGCAGTGGGCTAACAGGC. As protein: CASSGLTG. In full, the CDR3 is CASSGLTGYTF.